The entry that follows covers one TCR beta chain sequence. The junction differs from germline at one of its ends, possibly a read error. The data belong to a study of blood T cell repertoires in COVID-19. Germline CDR1 and CDR2: KGHSH and LQKENI. This CDR3 is built from 12 residues. Profiled with immunoSEQ multiplex PCR; TCRdb holds only in-frame clones, not every one. The repertoire holds about 170,000 clones, approximately 80% seen once, with 2.9% in the top ten. Sequencing was done on a sample of peripheral blood. The V call is TRBV18, the J call TRBJ1-1; unclear D gene. The receptor was isolated from a woman aged 55-69 years with acute or convalescent COVID-19. DNA for the CDR3: TGTGCCAGCTCACCACCGCGGAGTGATGAGGGTTTT. Protein: CASSPPRSDEGF.